A selection of T cell receptor beta chains follows, all from one sample in a study of blood T cells in healthy people across ages. Each CDR3 protein is one row after TCRdb ran MiXCR on the 5' RACE reads. The sample carries 720,000 or so distinct CDR3 sequences, about 43% recorded once. Sequenced input: blood. The receptors originated from an elderly man in good health. Both conserved end residues are part of each CDR3. The order of the fields is CDR3 DNA, CDR3 protein, D gene, V gene, clone size, J gene. D genes are given only for firm matches. A row's size may be missing; if present it is once, few, many or a size class.

TGTGCCAGCAGTTCTTGGGCTAGCGGACGCACAGATACGCAGTATTTT	CASSSWASGRTDTQYF	TRBD2	TRBV12-3/TRBV12-4	NA	TRBJ2-3
TGTGCCAGCAGTCAGGGTTTGTACACTGAAGCTTTCTTT	CASSQGLYTEAFF	NA	TRBV14	NA	TRBJ1-1
TGTGCCAGCAGTTACGCTAGAAACAATGAGCAGTACTTC	CASSYARNNEQYF	NA	TRBV6-2/TRBV6-3	few	TRBJ2-7
TGTGCCAGCAGCTCGATGACTAGCGGGGTGAGCTCCTACAATGAGCAGTACTTC	CASSSMTSGVSSYNEQYF	TRBD2	TRBV9	NA	TRBJ2-5
TGCGCCAGCAGCTCAGGACAGGGGCGCATAAATGAGCAGTTCTTC	CASSSGQGRINEQFF	TRBD1	TRBV5-1	NA	TRBJ2-1
TGTGCCAGCAGCAAAACCTATTCGGGAAAACTGTTTTTT	CASSKTYSGKLFF	NA	TRBV6-5	NA	TRBJ1-4
TGTGCCATCAGTGATCGGTCCGGGAGCTCCTACAATGAGCAGTTCTTC	CAISDRSGSSYNEQFF	NA	TRBV10-3	NA	TRBJ2-1
TGTGCCAGCAGCGAGGGACAGGGGGCAGAGACCCAGTACTTC	CASSEGQGAETQYF	TRBD1	TRBV7-9	few	TRBJ2-5
TGTGCCAGCAGTACTCCGGGACTAGTAGGCAATGAGCAGTACTTC	CASSTPGLVGNEQYF	TRBD2	TRBV6-2/TRBV6-3	NA	TRBJ2-5
TGTGCCAGCAGCGCGGGACTAGCGGGAGCGAACACCGGGGAGCTGTTTTTT	CASSAGLAGANTGELFF	TRBD2	TRBV11-3	NA	TRBJ2-2
TGTGCCAGCAGCGGACAGGGGAAGAGTACTGAAGCTTTCTTT	CASSGQGKSTEAFF	TRBD1	TRBV2	NA	TRBJ1-1
TGTGCCAGCAGTTACGTGGGAAAGTATGAGCAGTACTTC	CASSYVGKYEQYF	NA	TRBV6-2/TRBV6-3	NA	TRBJ2-7
TGTGCCAGCAGCCCGACAGGGTACGAGCAGTACTTC	CASSPTGYEQYF	TRBD1	TRBV3-1	many	TRBJ2-7
TGCAGCGTCCACCTCCGGGGTTCCTACGAGCAGTACTTC	CSVHLRGSYEQYF	NA	TRBV29-1	many	TRBJ2-7
TGTGCCAGCAGCTTAGAACAGGGTTATCGCTACACCTTC	CASSLEQGYRYTF	NA	TRBV7-2	few	TRBJ1-2
TGTGCCAGCAGAAAAGGACAGGGGGCCTACAATGAGCAGTTCTTC	CASRKGQGAYNEQFF	TRBD1	TRBV9	NA	TRBJ2-1
TGTGCCAGCAGCTGGACTAGGCCGGGTTCCTACGAGCAGTACTTC	CASSWTRPGSYEQYF	TRBD2	TRBV7-8	few	TRBJ2-7
TGTGCCAGCAGCTCCCGGGGACGGGGATACAATGAGCAGTTCTTC	CASSSRGRGYNEQFF	NA	TRBV2	NA	TRBJ2-1
TGTGCCAGCAGCTTAGCCCCAGGCAGGGAGACCCAGTACTTC	CASSLAPGRETQYF	NA	TRBV7-2	few	TRBJ2-5
TGCGCCAGCACTAGCGGAGTTAGCACAGATACGCAGTATTTT	CASTSGVSTDTQYF	TRBD2	TRBV5-1	few	TRBJ2-3
TGTGCCAGCAGTTTTCCCCACTCTGGGGTTGAATATGGCTACACCTTC	CASSFPHSGVEYGYTF	NA	TRBV28	NA	TRBJ1-2
TGTGCCAGCAGTACAGGGACCACCTACGAGCAGTACTTC	CASSTGTTYEQYF	NA	TRBV6-2/TRBV6-3	few	TRBJ2-7
TGCAGTGCTGCGAAACAGGCAACTAACTCCTATAATTCACCCCTCCACTTT	CSAAKQATNSYNSPLHF	NA	TRBV20-1	few	TRBJ1-6
TGTGCCAGCAGCTTGATGGGCAGTGTGGATCAGCCCCAGCATTTT	CASSLMGSVDQPQHF	NA	TRBV5-5	NA	TRBJ1-5
TGCAGTGCCATCCCCGGGATCAATAGCAATCAGCCCCAGCATTTT	CSAIPGINSNQPQHF	NA	TRBV20-1	NA	TRBJ1-5
TGTGCCACCAGTGATTTCGGATCTAATGAGCAGTTCTTC	CATSDFGSNEQFF	NA	TRBV24-1	NA	TRBJ2-1
TGCAGTGTTCAGACAGGCCAAGAGACCCAGTACTTC	CSVQTGQETQYF	NA	TRBV20-1	NA	TRBJ2-5
TGCGCCAGCAGCTTGGGACGGGAGACCTACGAGCAGTACTTC	CASSLGRETYEQYF	NA	TRBV5-1	NA	TRBJ2-7